The 9 T cell receptor beta chains below were found in one sample sequenced in a study of CD8 T cells in Susac syndrome. An input of about 0.5 to 1 ug of RNA was subjected to reverse transcription using random hexamers. TCRdb reprocessed the immunoSEQ multiplex PCR reads via MiXCR and lists one record per CDR3 protein. Altogether some 160,000 distinct CDR3 sequences are present, about 90% being singletons, with the ten largest covering about 0.073%. The specimen was CD4+ T cells from PBMCs. The receptors derive from a human donor in good health.

This clonotype was detected only once. The chain is built from TRBV25-1 and TRBJ2-5, with 9 bases aligning to TRBD1. From germline, CDR1 is MGHDK and CDR2 SYGVNS. The CDR3 is made up of 13 amino acids. V lost 6 bases to trimming and J lost 2 bases; unmatched junction nucleotides: 1. This CDR3 reads CASRTGGQETQYF. CDR3 nucleotides: TGTGCCAGCAGGACAGGGGGACAAGAGACCCAGTACTTC.

This sequence joins TRBV30 and TRBJ1-3, with D uncertain. The ends were cut back, 0 bases at V and 4 bases at J, with 10 bases in the middle. This CDR3 has 14 residues. Germline V gene sequence: CDR1 GTSNPN, CDR2 SVGIG (reference sequence). DNA of the CDR3: TGTGCCTGGAGTGTACCGGGCCTGGGAAACACCATATATTTT. It encodes CAWSVPGLGNTIYF.

The count of this clonotype is one. This sequence joins TRBV7-9 and TRBJ2-3; either TRBD1 or TRBD2 may fit D (5 bases each). The germline V gene encodes CDR1 SEHNR and CDR2 FQNEAQ (reference sequence). The CDR3 runs 14 residues. The V end lost 1 base, the J end lost 5 bases, and 10 bases lay between the germline ends. Here the CDR3 DNA reads TGTGCCAGCAGCTTAGTGGGGGACCAAGATACGCAGTATTTT. Translation gives CASSLVGDQDTQYF.

The rearrangement uses TRBV19 and TRBJ1-2, with D maybe TRBD1 (5 bases). The CDR3 loop spans 13 amino acids. The V end lost 5 bases, the J end lost 1 base, and 8 bases lay between the germline ends. Germline values: CDR1 LNHDA, CDR2 SQIVND (reference sequence). The CDR3 reads CASSVQVNYGYTF. In DNA, the CDR3 is TGTGCCAGTAGTGTACAGGTTAACTATGGCTACACCTTC.

This chain links TRBV24-1 with TRBJ2-5; no clear D. Germline CDR1 reads KGHDR; CDR2 reads SFDVKD. Trimming shortened V by 4 bases and J by 3 bases, and 8 bases separated the two germline ends. CDR3 size: 13 residues. CDR3 DNA sequence: TGTGCCACCAGTGACCCCCCCAAAGAGACCCAGTACTTC. This codes for CATSDPPKETQYF.

CDR3 DNA: TGTGCCAGCAGTTCCCTAGCGGTTCGGGAGACCCAGTACTTC. Residues: CASSSLAVRETQYF. This rearrangement joins TRBV6-2 or TRBV6-3 to TRBJ2-5; 7 nucleotides match TRBD2. V shed 4 bases and J 5 bases; nucleotides not matched to a gene: 7. The CDR3 is 14 amino acids. Germline V CDR1 and CDR2: MNHEY, SVGEGT.

The chain couples TRBV15 to TRBJ2-7; 7 bases agree with TRBD1. The germline CDR1 and CDR2 sequences are LNHNV and YYDKDF (reference sequence). Trimming cost V 1 base and J 1 base; bases outside gene matches: 4. The CDR3 has 15 amino acids. CDR3 amino acids: CATSRGGQVSYEQYF. The CDR3 bases are TGTGCCACCAGCAGAGGAGGACAGGTTTCCTACGAGCAGTACTTC.

The rearrangement joins TRBV10-2 to TRBJ1-5; 9 bases are shared with TRBD1. This CDR3 contains 14 residues. Germline CDR1 WSHSY, CDR2 SAAADI. Trimming took 4 bases from V and 5 from J; bases not matched to a gene: 3. CDR3 protein: CASSAGTGYQPQHF. DNA of the CDR3: TGCGCCAGCAGTGCAGGGACAGGGTATCAGCCCCAGCATTTT.

Here the CDR3 reads CASTQGGAGAEAFF. The CDR3 DNA reads TGTGCCAGCACCCAAGGGGGCGCGGGGGCTGAAGCTTTCTTT. V usage is TRBV25-1 and J usage is TRBJ1-1; 7 positions match TRBD1. Germline CDR1 is MGHDK and CDR2 is SYGVNS. The CDR3 is 14 amino acids. Trimming cost V 7 bases and J 6 bases; bases outside gene matches: 11.